Shown below are 27 T cell receptor beta chains from a single sample sequenced in a study of blood T cell repertoires in COVID-19. Libraries were prepared by immunoSEQ multiplex PCR; TCRdb keeps only in-frame clonotypes and omits some of them. The repertoire includes around 50,000 clones, around 86% of them detected once, and 2.1% sits in the top ten. The specimen was peripheral blood. These receptors were collected from a woman in her sixties with acute or convalescent COVID-19.

The chain is built from TRBV3-1 (or the pseudogene TRBV3-2) and TRBJ2-3; D might be TRBD2 (6 bases). The V gene lost 6 bases and the J gene lost 5 bases, with 12 bases spanning the gap. CDR1 and CDR2 from the germline V gene are LGHDT and YNNKEL (reference sequence). CDR3 length equals 13 residues. The CDR3 region is CASRAAGRDTQYF. The CDR3 DNA sequence: TGTGCCAGCAGAGCGGCGGGGCGAGATACGCAGTATTTT.

This chain joins TRBV4-2 and TRBJ1-2; 11 bases line up with TRBD1. Trimming removed 5 bases from V and 5 bases from J; junction bases left unmatched: 7. Germline V CDR1 and CDR2: LGHNA, YNFKEQ. The CDR3 contains 15 residues. The CDR3 sequence is CASSSRTGGAYGYTF. The CDR3, as DNA: TGTGCCAGCAGCTCACGGACAGGGGGCGCTTATGGCTACACCTTC.

The gene calls are TRBV18 and TRBJ2-3; 14 bases are shared with TRBD2. Unmatched junction bases numbered 5, after V lost 3 bases and J lost 0 bases. Germline V lookup: CDR1 KGHSH, CDR2 LQKENI. The CDR3 consists of 18 residues. For the CDR3, the DNA is TGTGCCAGCTCACCGCGGACTAGCGGGGGGCCTAGCACAGATACGCAGTATTTT. Amino acids: CASSPRTSGGPSTDTQYF.

The chain is built from TRBV19 and TRBJ1-2; the D gene is possibly TRBD1 (6 bases). CDR1 is LNHDA, CDR2 SQIVND, per germline (reference sequence). The germline V and J ends were trimmed by 4 bases and 4 bases, with 13 bases remaining between them. This CDR3 spans 14 amino acids. The CDR3 protein is CASSRAGELYGYTF. The CDR3 DNA follows: TGTGCCAGTAGTAGGGCAGGGGAGCTCTATGGCTACACCTTC.

The J gene is TRBJ2-2, the V gene TRBV24-1, with 8 nucleotides matching TRBD2. This CDR3 is 14 amino acids long. Losses at the gene ends were 9 bases for V and 1 base for J; bases not matched to a gene: 3. Germline-derived CDR1 and CDR2 are KGHDR and SFDVKD. CDR3: CATSTSGNTGELFF. CDR3 nucleotide sequence: TGTGCCACCTCAACTAGCGGGAACACCGGGGAGCTGTTTTTT.

The V call is TRBV6-2 or TRBV6-3, the J call TRBJ2-7; D remains ambiguous. The CDR3 sequence is 16 residues long. V was shortened by 5 bases and J by 0 bases, with 17 bases between the two germline ends. CDR1 and CDR2 (germline): MNHEY, SVGEGT. CDR3 sequence reads: CASSRSRSVSSYEQYF. DNA of the CDR3: TGTGCCAGCAGTCGGAGTCGCAGCGTTTCCTCCTACGAGCAGTACTTC.

The chain links TRBV27 to TRBJ2-6, with a weak D call TRBD2 (5 bases). Germline V gene data show CDR1 as MNHEY and CDR2 as SMNVEV (reference sequence). Trimming pared 5 bases from V and 0 bases from J, leaving 14 bases between. The length of the CDR3 is 17 residues. The CDR3: CASSLAGILSGANVLTF. The CDR3 DNA reads TGTGCCAGCAGTCTGGCCGGGATCCTCTCTGGGGCCAACGTCCTGACTTTC. Together with reference TRBV27 and TRBJ2-6, the CDR3 gives the full variable domain: EAQVTQNPRYLITVTGKKLTVTCSQNMNHEYMSWYRQDPGLGLRQIYYSMNVEVTDKGDVPEGYKVSRKEKRNFPLILESPSPNQTSLYFCASSLAGILSGANVLTFGAGSRLTVL.

This clone appeared a single time. The rearrangement links TRBV10-3 to TRBJ1-5; 8 nucleotides match TRBD1. V trimming: 3 bases; J trimming: 6 bases; junction bases outside the gene matches: 13. This CDR3 comprises 17 residues. Germline-derived CDR1 and CDR2 are ENHRY and SYGVKD. Here the CDR3 reads CAISDDTGGTIGQPQHF. The CDR3 bases are TGTGCCATCAGTGACGACACAGGGGGAACGATCGGTCAGCCCCAGCATTTT.

The chain joins TRBV19 to TRBJ1-3; the D is unclear. The CDR3 spans 14 residues. Germline CDR1 LNHDA, CDR2 SQIVND (reference sequence). V lost 1 base, J lost 4 bases, and 8 bases lay in between. The DNA of the CDR3 is TGTGCCAGTAGTATAGGGGCCGCGGGAAACACCATATATTTT. It translates to CASSIGAAGNTIYF. The whole variable domain, filled in from reference TRBV19 and TRBJ1-3, reads DGGITQSPKYLFRKEGQNVTLSCEQNLNHDAMYWYRQDPGQGLRLIYYSQIVNDFQKGDIAEGYSVSREKKESFPLTVTSAQKNPTAFYLCASSIGAAGNTIYFGEGSWLTVV.

The gene calls are TRBV7-8 and TRBJ1-4; the match to TRBD1 covers 8 bases. The CDR3 sequence is 17 residues long. V was clipped by 0 bases and J by 3 bases; unmatched bases: 6. The germline V gene has CDR1 SGHVS and CDR2 FQNEAQ. The CDR3 DNA follows: TGTGCCAGCAGCTTAGCGGCAGGGGGCGCGGCTAATGAAAAACTGTTTTTT. Protein product: CASSLAAGGAANEKLFF.

The rearrangement links TRBV3-1 (or the pseudogene TRBV3-2) to TRBJ2-5, with D uncertain. Trimming took off 2 bases at V and 9 bases at J, with 7 bases between the two ends. This CDR3 contains 11 residues. Germline assignment: CDR1 LGHDT and CDR2 YNNKEL (reference sequence). The CDR3 reads CASSQIGPQYF. CDR3 nucleotide sequence: TGTGCCAGCAGCCAAATTGGGCCCCAGTACTTC.

The chain carries TRBV19 and TRBJ1-1; D call uncertain. Germline CDR1 reads LNHDA; CDR2 reads SQIVND (reference sequence). With 8 bases removed from V and 1 base from J, the gap between germline ends came to 14 bases. CDR3 size: 14 residues. In DNA form, the CDR3 reads TGTGCCAGTCGGGAAGCGACTGGGAACACTGAAGCTTTCTTT. Its protein product is CASREATGNTEAFF.

This chain joins TRBV9 and TRBJ1-3; D is unresolved. CDR3 length equals 16 residues. The germline V gene has CDR1 SGDLS and CDR2 YYNGEE. V was clipped by 3 bases and J by 0 bases, with 13 bases between them. The CDR3 nucleotides read TGTGCCAGCAGCGCGCACCCTAAGAGCTCTGGAAACACCATATATTTT. As protein: CASSAHPKSSGNTIYF.

This chain joins TRBV30 and TRBJ2-2; D call uncertain. The length of the CDR3 is 13 residues. The germline gives CDR1 GTSNPN, CDR2 SVGIG (reference sequence). The germline V and J ends were trimmed by 2 bases and 4 bases, with 8 bases remaining between them. CDR3 sequence (DNA): TGTGCCTGGAGTAGTAGCCTCACCGGGGAGCTGTTTTTT. It specifies CAWSSSLTGELFF.

The chain employs TRBV6-1 and TRBJ1-2, with D unclear. CDR3 size: 14 residues. Trimming shortened V by 0 bases and J by 4 bases, and 9 bases separated the two germline ends. Germline V gene data show CDR1 as MNHNS and CDR2 as SASEGT. The CDR3 DNA is TGTGCCAGCAGTGAAGCATGGCGGCTCTATGGCTACACCTTC. Residues: CASSEAWRLYGYTF.

The genes are TRBV28 and TRBJ1-6; the D is unclear. The CDR3 sequence is 16 residues long. Trimming cost V 2 bases and J 3 bases, with 11 bases left between them. In germline, CDR1 is MDHEN, CDR2 SYDVKM. The CDR3 DNA is TGTGCCAGCAGTTTAGGCGCGGGTCTCTATAATTCACCCCTCCACTTT. This gives the protein CASSLGAGLYNSPLHF.

The chain joins TRBV10-3 to TRBJ1-5; TRBD1 aligns across 9 bases. The CDR3 runs 17 residues. V lost 5 bases to trimming and J lost 9 bases; unmatched junction nucleotides: 17. Germline V lookup: CDR1 ENHRY, CDR2 SYGVKD. The CDR3 reads CAISKYPGQGKIGPQHF. CDR3 DNA sequence: TGTGCCATCAGTAAATATCCGGGACAGGGTAAGATTGGGCCCCAGCATTTT.

The V call is TRBV12-3 or TRBV12-4, the J call TRBJ1-3; D unclear. Trimming shortened V by 10 bases and J by 4 bases, and 11 bases separated the two germline ends. The CDR3 contains 12 residues. CDR3 bases: TGTGCCACCCGGGATTTCGGAAACACCATATATTTT. It translates to CATRDFGNTIYF.

J is TRBJ1-5 and V is TRBV2; 9 nucleotides line up with TRBD1. The CDR3 is made up of 15 amino acids. Looked up from germline, CDR1 is SNHLY and CDR2 is FYNNEI. With 1 base clipped from V and 4 bases from J, the junction kept 2 bases outside the gene matches. This CDR3 reads CASSEGGQGNQPQHF. The CDR3 nucleotides read TGTGCCAGCAGTGAAGGGGGACAGGGTAATCAGCCCCAGCATTTT. The variable domain in full, completed from reference TRBV2 and TRBJ1-5, reads EPEVTQTPSHQVTQMGQEVILRCVPISNHLYFYWYRQILGQKVEFLVSFYNNEISEKSEIFDDQFSVERPDGSNFTLKIRSTKLEDSAMYFCASSEGGQGNQPQHFGDGTRLSIL.

This clone was found a few times. This chain links TRBV7-3 with TRBJ2-3; the D is unclear. The CDR3 has 13 residues. The V end was cut by 5 bases, the J end by 0 bases, with 6 bases between. CDR1 is SGHTA and CDR2 is FQGTGA in the germline V gene. CDR3 residues: CASSLVSTDTQYF. The CDR3 region has the DNA TGTGCCAGCAGCCTAGTGAGCACAGATACGCAGTATTTT.

The chain couples TRBV7-9 to TRBJ1-1; possibly TRBD1 for D (5 bases). The CDR3 runs 13 residues. Germline V gene lookup returns CDR1 SEHNR and CDR2 FQNEAQ (reference sequence). Trimming removed 5 bases at V and 2 bases at J, with 9 bases between. Here the CDR3 reads CASSKDINTEAFF. CDR3 nucleotide sequence: TGTGCCAGCAGCAAGGACATAAACACTGAAGCTTTCTTT. The full variable domain, completed using reference TRBV7-9 and TRBJ1-1, is DTGVSQNPRHKITKRGQNVTFRCDPISEHNRLYWYRQTLGQGPEFLTYFQNEAQLEKSRLLSDRFSAERPKGSFSTLEIQRTEQGDSAMYLCASSKDINTEAFFGQGTRLTVV.

The chain employs TRBV28 and TRBJ2-2; 8 positions match TRBD1. CDR1 MDHEN and CDR2 SYDVKM come from the germline V gene. CDR3 length: 17 residues. V was pared by 3 bases and J by 6 bases, with 12 bases of the junction left unmatched. This chain's CDR3 is CASSLRPRTGRAGELFF. Written as DNA, the CDR3 is TGTGCCAGCAGTTTGAGGCCACGGACAGGGCGCGCCGGGGAGCTGTTTTTT. Using reference TRBV28 and TRBJ2-2 for the parts outside the CDR3, the full variable domain is DVKVTQSSRYLVKRTGEKVFLECVQDMDHENMFWYRQDPGLGLRLIYFSYDVKMKEKGDIPEGYSVSREKKERFSLILESASTNQTSMYLCASSLRPRTGRAGELFFGEGSRLTVL.

This clone has only a few counts. This chain uses TRBV27 with TRBJ2-1; TRBD1 matches at 7 bases. Germline assignment: CDR1 MNHEY and CDR2 SMNVEV (reference sequence). The CDR3 loop spans 14 amino acids. The ends lost 4 bases at V and 9 bases at J; junction bases unmatched: 9. CDR3 sequence reads: CASSSTDRVSEQFF. DNA of the CDR3: TGTGCCAGCAGTTCAACCGACAGGGTCAGTGAGCAGTTCTTC.

The gene calls are TRBV5-1 and TRBJ1-4; D is undetermined. Germline V gene lookup returns CDR1 SGHRS and CDR2 YFSETQ. V was pared by 7 bases and J by 7 bases, with 14 bases between. This CDR3 is built from 13 residues. DNA of the CDR3: TGCGCCAGCGCCAGAGGGTCTTCTGAAAAACTGTTTTTT. Its translation is CASARGSSEKLFF.

This clone was observed once. The V gene is TRBV6-1, the J gene TRBJ1-2; TRBD1 matches 9 bases. This CDR3 has 16 amino acids. CDR1 is MNHNS and CDR2 is SASEGT in the germline V gene. Trimming cost V 4 bases and J 0 bases; bases outside gene matches: 6. The CDR3, as DNA: TGTGCCAGCAGTGGCGACAGGGGGTCAGCTAACTATGGCTACACCTTC. Translation gives CASSGDRGSANYGYTF.

The CDR3 bases are TGTGCCAGCAGCCAAGTTCTGAGTCGGTCACCCCTCCACTTT. This translates into CASSQVLSRSPLHF. The J gene is TRBJ1-6, the V gene TRBV3-1 (or the pseudogene TRBV3-2); D is undetermined. In germline, CDR1 is LGHDT, CDR2 YNNKEL (reference sequence). The CDR3 contains 14 residues. Trimming removed 1 base at V and 10 bases at J, with 11 bases between.

V usage is TRBV5-8 and J usage is TRBJ2-1, with D tentatively TRBD1 (5 bases). Trimming shortened V by 1 base and J by 4 bases, and 9 bases separated the two germline ends. The V gene's germline CDR1 is SGHTS and CDR2 YDEGEE. The CDR3 sequence is 14 residues long. CDR3 nucleotide sequence: TGTGCCAGCAGCTTGAACAGGCCTTACAATGAGCAGTTCTTC. Translation gives CASSLNRPYNEQFF.